This TCR beta chain was captured in a study of cytomegalovirus exposure and HLA in healthy donors (dated by TCRdb to about 2017). Turning to the overall study: An earlier analysis of about 530 of the donors reported about 280 Gb of sequence data and 100 million to 120 million unique TCR beta sequences obtained from around 190 million T cells. Approximately 310 gigabases of sequencing data and tens of millions of unique TCR sequences were included in an early release covering roughly 600 HLA-typed donors. Of the roughly 400 genotyped donors, 65% to 90% fell in the genetic ancestry cluster associated with self-reported Caucasian donors. The study aimed to test whether signatures of past pathogen exposure could be identified by cataloging public T cell receptors. The study used immunosequencing to profile the T cell repertoires of some 600 subjects and linked those repertoires to cytomegalovirus serostatus. Along with the approximately 700-subject first cohort, a separate validation cohort of roughly 110 different subjects was used. To predict cytomegalovirus infection status, the study combined high-throughput TCR immunosequencing, statistical association of individual TCRs with disease status, and machine learning. To study patterns of TCR occurrence, a later analysis re-analyzed previously published TCR beta repertoires from hundreds of donors and added high-resolution HLA genotyping. Rather than using new phenotypic data, the later analysis identified candidate immune exposures from TCR beta sequences and from how often those sequences occurred across donors. In an earlier analysis of roughly 600 of the donors, high-throughput TCR beta sequencing was used to judge whether each TCR beta V gene segment behaved as functional or pseudogenic. Donor age, sex, ethnicity and CMV serostatus were compiled together with the repertoire data. In a later genetic analysis, genome-wide SNP genotypes for about three fifths of the roughly 670 donors were used, and that subset was treated as a discovery cohort. All discovery cohort repertoires had been generated using a single sequencing platform. Class I and class II HLA loci were covered by the typing at four-digit resolution. Typing coverage differed by locus: A, B, C, DRB1 and DQB1 were typed in about 629-640 donors, DQA1 in 500 to 550, DPA1 in approximately 610, and DPB1 in 472. Several DR-DQ haplotypes were handled as single units for association and clustering because linkage in the cohort was strong. Among 398 genotyped donors of the cohort, an average of around 250,000 unique TCR beta nucleotide sequences was sequenced per donor, of which about 19% were non-productive.

The paper as a whole reports these results and caveats: The authors suggested that the approach could potentially be extended to other disease states and immunological phenotypes. In an earlier analysis of approximately 590 of the donors, most TCR beta V segments appeared in productive rearrangements about 87% or about 30% of the time, broadly matching IMGT annotations. The classifier was reported to diagnose cytomegalovirus status with high specificity and sensitivity in both the original and validation cohorts. A cluster of highly shared sequence variants was judged likely to be a technical artifact of the sequencing pipeline. In a later analysis, around 15,000 TCR beta sequences were associated with specific HLA alleles at a false discovery rate of 0.05. Strong co-occurrence of HLA alleles, especially DR and DQ, made assigning TCR associations to individual alleles difficult. In the study, approximately 150 TCR beta chains were listed as associated with cytomegalovirus. A further reported finding was that TCR beta sequences accurately predicted the HLA-A and HLA-B alleles for most subjects in the first cohort. Most TCR sequences were observed very rarely across donors, whereas some public TCRs were present in many individuals. A later analysis found that TCR association rates varied across HLA loci, with DRB1 alleles showing the most associated TCRs and HLA-C alleles the fewest. A later analysis found that HLA-associated TCR beta chains were more clonally expanded and had lower generation probabilities than equally common non-associated chains. In vitro tests confirmed that a few of the cytomegalovirus-associated TCR beta chains recognize cytomegalovirus antigens. According to a later genetic analysis, donors in an Asian-associated ancestry cluster had fewer N-insertions in productive TCRs than the approximately 670-donor mean. A later analysis reported that several top co-occurrence clusters appeared linked to parvovirus B19, influenza, CMV and Epstein-Barr virus. Linkage disequilibrium might explain the correlated functional status among segregating V segments, but an unknown experimental factor could not be ruled out. According to a later analysis, most CMV-associated TCR beta chains appeared to be HLA-restricted, and the HLA associations seemed to be driven largely by CMV exposure. This cohort had only TCR beta chains sequenced, and the lack of alpha or paired-chain data limited which features could be detected. CMV serostatus was the only immune exposure information available for the cohort. Some IMGT-functional V segments, including TRBV6-2 and TRBV6-3, could not be distinguished by the 87-base-pair reads and were therefore excluded. Because counts were too low, 15 to 20 rarely observed V segments, including chromosome 9 orphons, were left out of the earlier analysis of about 500 of the donors. Because HLA typing was missing for some donors at each locus, association tests included only the typed subset. V-gene and J-gene trimming of TCR beta chains was associated with a missense DCLRE1C variant in a later genetic analysis, and the association was replicated in an independent cohort. Presence/absence analyses assumed roughly uniform sequencing depth across donors, an assumption that may not hold.

The receptor library was made with the immunoSEQ multiplex PCR assay. A mixture of 60 forward primers for TCR Vbeta segments and 13 reverse primers for TCR Jbeta segments was used in the multiplex PCR. The CDR3 region of rearranged TCR beta genes was amplified from genomic DNA by a multiplex PCR assay. Amplified TCR beta libraries were sequenced as 87-base-pair reads on the Illumina HiSeq System. The study's processing was this. A later analysis tallied 80 million to 95 million unique TCR beta chains across the 700 or so repertoires, and about 10 million of those chains were shared by two or more donors. Raw reads were error-corrected and collapsed into unique sequences by a nearest-neighbor algorithm in which closely related sequences were merged to remove PCR and sequencing errors. CDR3 sequences were aligned to IMGT reference sequences to assign V, D and J gene segments. For a sequence to be retained, a match of at least six nucleotides to both a V gene segment and a J gene segment was required. A rearrangement counted as productive if the CDR3 had no stop codons and remained in frame with V and J, and every other rearrangement counted as non-productive. Following IMGT convention, CDR3 was defined as the stretch from the second conserved V-encoded cysteine to the conserved J-encoded phenylalanine. The earlier analysis of about 530 of the donors excluded any sequence lacking an unambiguous match to a single V gene segment. An earlier analysis of a few hundred of the donors called V segments functional above 56.7% productive rearrangements and segregating when the between-donor standard deviation exceeded 5%. A statistical classification framework was built for diagnosing cytomegalovirus status from the catalog of TCR beta chain sequences. A later analysis assigned V and J genes by comparing TCR nucleotide sequences with IMGT/GENE-DB human TR gene sequences. In a later analysis, CDR3 sequences and most-parsimonious VDJ recombination scenarios were assigned using the TCRdist pipeline. In a later analysis, each TCR beta chain was defined by its CDR3 amino acid sequence together with its V-gene family, and reads without a unique V-gene family were excluded. As a way to deal with suspected cross-contamination and a sequencing artifact, a later analysis dropped 500 to 700 nucleotide sequences that were highly shared and had low generation probability. In a later analysis, a clonal expansion index for each public chain was calculated from normalized within-repertoire ranks of inferred template counts. In a later analysis, generation probabilities were computed using a VDJ recombination model fitted to out-of-frame rearrangements, and the results were checked against IGoR. In a later analysis, hypergeometric tests were used to score TCR-TCR, TCR-HLA and TCR-CMV co-occurrence, with a repertoire-size bias correction applied to TCR pairs. To estimate false discovery rates, a later analysis permuted the HLA or CMV assignments 20 times. In a later analysis, co-occurring TCRs were grouped with DBSCAN, and TCRdist sequence similarity was added when clustering was performed within HLA-allele-positive subsets. Co-occurrence clustering excluded repertoires with fewer than 30,000 or more than 120,000 public chains, plus five with anomalous nucleotide sharing. TCRdb obtained this table from immuneACCESS and retained in-frame rearrangements with V and J assigned. These tables miss some clones; where compared with another copy, unresolved V genes account for less than half of the shortfall, and the remainder is unexplained. V, J and clone size are those of that table, while D and trimming were read from the DNA. In this sample the table shows approximately 190,000 clones, about 81% of which occur a single time. 5.5% to 7.5% of the sample is taken by the ten largest.

The cohort comprised several hundred healthy bone marrow donors. Cohort members were all nominally healthy when sampled, although unrecorded immune exposures were likely present. The donor tested CMV seropositive and was one of the 289 seropositive cohort members. A peripheral blood sample was collected from each donor, and TCR beta sequencing was performed on peripheral blood mononuclear cells. Genomic DNA extraction from the blood cell samples was performed with the Qiagen DNeasy Blood Extraction Kit. About this clone itself: Its antigen is not yet known. There are no base qualities to consult, and no much larger clone falls within one base.

The CDR3 goes from the cysteine to the phenylalanine over 16 residues. This entry keeps only the CDR3 DNA: 48 bases, framed from base 1. The CDR1 and CDR2 encoded by the germline V gene are SGHRS and YFSETQ. The trim is 2 bases for V and 0 bases for J, with a gap of 14 bases between the germline ends. The sequence links TRBV5-1 to TRBJ1-1; confidence is insufficient to name the D gene. Sequencing input: PBMCs. This TCR derives from a woman aged 50 to 60 in good health and CMV-seropositive. The CDR3 loop reads CASSFGGNSMNTEAFF. The sequenced DNA: TGCGCCAGCAGCTTTGGTGGAAACAGCATGAACACTGAAGCTTTCTTT.